This TCR beta chain was recorded in a study of blood T cell repertoires in COVID-19. About the research overall: Nucleic acid was either cDNA or gDNA, and it came from T cells, B-cell-depleted T cells, or PBMCs.

The CDR3 has 13 residues. The germline V gene encodes CDR1 LNHDA and CDR2 SQIVND (reference sequence). V lost 8 bases, J lost 6 bases, and 16 bases lay in between. Original processing methods: The authors estimated nucleated cell counts from reference gene primer amplification. Only in-frame clones appear in the TCRdb table, and some are missing; sequencing was by immunoSEQ multiplex PCR. V and J calls and clone size come straight from that table; D and trimming were deduced from the DNA. The sample contains 150,000 to 200,000 clones, approximately 84% of which appear only once. The receptor was isolated from a woman older than 75 with acute or convalescent COVID-19. The specimen was peripheral blood. The chain employs TRBV19 and TRBJ1-2; TRBD1 is a possible D gene (5 bases). Here the CDR3 DNA reads TGTGCCAGTTTTCCGGGCGGGGACCATGGCTACACCTTC. Translated, it gives CASFPGGDHGYTF.